The 2 T cell receptor beta chains below come from one sample, sequenced in a study of T cells after yellow fever vaccination. A single record per CDR3 protein comes from TCRdb applying MiXCR to the 5' RACE reads. The sample yields a few hundred thousand distinct CDR3 sequences, about 5% seen once. This specimen was CD4+ T cells sorted from PBMCs, taken on the day of the yellow fever booster vaccination. The receptors here all came from a man aged 18 to 29 who received the YFV17D yellow fever vaccine.

This clonotype has at least ten counts. The rearrangement links TRBV10-3 to TRBJ2-3, with 9 nucleotides matching TRBD1. After removal of 4 bases from V and 2 bases from J, the junction contained 7 bases not matched to a gene. Germline CDR1 reads ENHRY; CDR2 reads SYGVKD. This CDR3 contains 16 residues. CDR3 bases: TGTGCCATCAGTGGGAGGACAGGGGATGTCACAGATACGCAGTATTTT. It yields the protein CAISGRTGDVTDTQYF.

With respect to this clonotype: One junction end disagrees with the germline gene, perhaps due to a read error. The chain recombines TRBV6-5 with TRBJ2-5, with D unclear. CDR1 and CDR2 from the germline V gene are MNHEY and SVGAGI. The CDR3 consists of 14 residues. This CDR3 reads CASSPGPRQGTQYF. DNA of the CDR3: TGTGCCAGCAGTCCCGGTCCCCGGCAAGGGACCCAGTACTTC.